The entry that follows covers one TCR beta chain sequence. This sample is drawn from a study of shared clonotypes between healthy human individuals. Only in-frame clones appear in the TCRdb table, and some are missing; sequencing was by immunoSEQ multiplex PCR. This table has about 610,000 clones, about 95% appearing once. Naive CD8 cells lacked CD45RO and underwent positive selection for CCR7, leaving out terminally differentiated effector memory CD45RA+ cells. This CDR3 region has 15 residues. CDR1 and CDR2 (germline): SGHRS, YFSETQ. The V and J ends lost 7 bases and 5 bases, in that order; junction bases with no gene match: 4.

Sequencing used naive CD8+ T cells sorted from blood. The source is a young woman in good health. The gene calls are TRBV5-1 and TRBJ2-2; 14 bases are shared with TRBD2. For the CDR3, the DNA is TGCGCCAGCGGGGGACTAGCGGGAGATACCGGGGAGCTGTTTTTT. This encodes CASGGLAGDTGELFF.